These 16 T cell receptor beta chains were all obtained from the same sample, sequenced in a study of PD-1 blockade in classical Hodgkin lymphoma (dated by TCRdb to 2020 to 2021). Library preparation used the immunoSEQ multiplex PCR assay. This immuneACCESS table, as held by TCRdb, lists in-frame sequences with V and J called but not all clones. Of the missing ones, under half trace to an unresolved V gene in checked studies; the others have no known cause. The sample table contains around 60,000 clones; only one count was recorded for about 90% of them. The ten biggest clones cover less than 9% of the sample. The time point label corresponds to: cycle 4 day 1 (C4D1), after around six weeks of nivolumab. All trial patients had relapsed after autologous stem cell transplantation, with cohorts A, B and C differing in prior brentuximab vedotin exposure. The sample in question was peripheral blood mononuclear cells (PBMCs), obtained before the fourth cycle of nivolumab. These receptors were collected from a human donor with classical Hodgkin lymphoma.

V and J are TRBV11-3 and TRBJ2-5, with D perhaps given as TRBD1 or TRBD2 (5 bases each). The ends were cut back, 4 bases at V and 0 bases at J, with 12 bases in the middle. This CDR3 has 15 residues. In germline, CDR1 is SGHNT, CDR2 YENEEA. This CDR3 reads CASSWGTSNQETQYF. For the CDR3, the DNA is TGTGCCAGCAGCTGGGGGACGTCCAACCAAGAGACCCAGTACTTC.

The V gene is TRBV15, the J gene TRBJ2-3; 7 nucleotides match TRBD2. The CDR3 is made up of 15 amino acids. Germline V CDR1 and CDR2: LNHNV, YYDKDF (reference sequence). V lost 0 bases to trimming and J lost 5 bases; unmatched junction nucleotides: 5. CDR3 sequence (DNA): TGTGCCACCAGCAGAGAGGGGGGAGGGAGAGATACGCAGTATTTT. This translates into CATSREGGGRDTQYF.

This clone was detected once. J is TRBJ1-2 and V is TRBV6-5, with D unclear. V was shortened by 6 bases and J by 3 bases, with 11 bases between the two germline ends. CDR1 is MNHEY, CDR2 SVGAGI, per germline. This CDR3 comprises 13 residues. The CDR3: CASSPQQYYGYTF. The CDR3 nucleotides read TGTGCCAGCAGCCCCCAGCAGTACTATGGCTACACCTTC.

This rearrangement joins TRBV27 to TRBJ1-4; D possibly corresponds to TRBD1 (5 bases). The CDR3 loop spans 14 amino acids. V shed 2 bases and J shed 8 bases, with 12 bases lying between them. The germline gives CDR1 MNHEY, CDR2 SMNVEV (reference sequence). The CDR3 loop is CASSLLRGGEKLFF. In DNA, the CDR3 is TGTGCCAGCAGTTTACTCCGGGGGGGGGAAAAACTGTTTTTT.

In DNA, the CDR3 is TGTGCCAGCAGCGTAGATTGGACAGGGTGGCCTGAAGCTTTCTTT. Translation: CASSVDWTGWPEAFF. The chain joins TRBV9 to TRBJ1-1; TRBD1 agrees at 8 bases. The CDR3 contains 15 residues. Germline CDR1 is SGDLS and CDR2 is YYNGEE. V was clipped by 0 bases and J by 6 bases; unmatched bases: 7.

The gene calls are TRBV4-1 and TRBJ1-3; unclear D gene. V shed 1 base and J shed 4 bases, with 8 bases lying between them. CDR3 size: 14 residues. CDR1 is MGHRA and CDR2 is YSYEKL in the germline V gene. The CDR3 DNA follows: TGCGCCAGCAGCCAAGGGGTTGCGGGAAACACCATATATTTT. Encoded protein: CASSQGVAGNTIYF.

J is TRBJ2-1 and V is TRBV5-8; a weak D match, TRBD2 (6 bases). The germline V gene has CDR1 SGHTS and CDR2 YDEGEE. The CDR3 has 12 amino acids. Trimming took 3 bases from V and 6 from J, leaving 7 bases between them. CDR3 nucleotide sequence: TGTGCCAGCAGCTGGGGGGTCAATGAGCAGTTCTTC. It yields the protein CASSWGVNEQFF.

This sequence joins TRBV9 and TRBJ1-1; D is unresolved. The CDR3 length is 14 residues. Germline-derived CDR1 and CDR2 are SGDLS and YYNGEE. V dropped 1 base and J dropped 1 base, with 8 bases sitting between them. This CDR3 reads CASSVSSKNTEAFF. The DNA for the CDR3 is TGTGCCAGCAGCGTATCGTCCAAGAACACTGAAGCTTTCTTT.

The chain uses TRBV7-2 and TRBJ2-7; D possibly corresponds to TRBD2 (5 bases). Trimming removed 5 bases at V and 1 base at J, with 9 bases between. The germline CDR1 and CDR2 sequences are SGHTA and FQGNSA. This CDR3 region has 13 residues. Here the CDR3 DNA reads TGTGCCAGCAGCCCAGCGGCTTCCTACGAGCAGTACTTC. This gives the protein CASSPAASYEQYF. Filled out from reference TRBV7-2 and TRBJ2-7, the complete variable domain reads GAGVSQSPSNKVTEKGKDVELRCDPISGHTALYWYRQSLGQGLEFLIYFQGNSAPDKSGLPSDRFSAERTGGSVSTLTIQRTQQEDSAVYLCASSPAASYEQYFGPGTRLTVT.

CDR3 protein: CASRRDQGAYGYTF. CDR3 sequence (DNA): TGTGCCAGCAGACGGGACCAGGGGGCTTATGGCTACACCTTC. The chain employs TRBV6-5 and TRBJ1-2, with TRBD1 matching 8 bases. After removal of 6 bases from V and 5 bases from J, the junction contained 8 bases not matched to a gene. Germline CDR1 MNHEY, CDR2 SVGAGI. The CDR3 length is 14 residues.

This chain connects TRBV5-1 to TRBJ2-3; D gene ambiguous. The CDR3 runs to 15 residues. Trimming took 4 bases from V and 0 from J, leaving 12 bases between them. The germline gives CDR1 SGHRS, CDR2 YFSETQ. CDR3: CASSVRTESTDTQYF. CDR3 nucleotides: TGCGCCAGCAGCGTGAGGACGGAGAGCACAGATACGCAGTATTTT.

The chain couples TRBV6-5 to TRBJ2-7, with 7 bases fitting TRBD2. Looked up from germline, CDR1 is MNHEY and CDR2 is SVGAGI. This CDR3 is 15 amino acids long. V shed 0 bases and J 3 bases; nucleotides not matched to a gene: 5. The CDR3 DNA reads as TGTGCCAGCAGTTACTCTGGGACTAACAACTACGAGCAGTACTTC. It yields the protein CASSYSGTNNYEQYF.

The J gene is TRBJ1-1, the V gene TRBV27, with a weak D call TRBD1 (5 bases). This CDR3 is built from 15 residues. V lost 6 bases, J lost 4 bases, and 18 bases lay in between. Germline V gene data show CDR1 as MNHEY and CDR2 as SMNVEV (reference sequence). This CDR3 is CASSSWGGGFTEAFF. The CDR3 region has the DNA TGTGCCAGCAGCTCCTGGGGTGGGGGGTTCACTGAAGCTTTCTTT.

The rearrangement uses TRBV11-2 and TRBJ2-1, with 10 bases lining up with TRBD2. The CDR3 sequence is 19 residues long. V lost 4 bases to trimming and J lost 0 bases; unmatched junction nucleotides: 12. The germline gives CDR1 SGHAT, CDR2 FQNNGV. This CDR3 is CASSSKRVSGGLSYNEQFF. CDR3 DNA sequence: TGTGCCAGCAGCTCAAAAAGGGTTAGCGGGGGGCTCTCCTACAATGAGCAGTTCTTC.

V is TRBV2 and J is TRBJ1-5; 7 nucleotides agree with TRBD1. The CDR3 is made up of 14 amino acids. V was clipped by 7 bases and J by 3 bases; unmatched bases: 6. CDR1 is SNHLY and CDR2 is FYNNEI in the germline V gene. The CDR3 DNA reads TGTGCCAGCAAACAAGGACAGGCCAATCAGCCCCAGCATTTT. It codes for CASKQGQANQPQHF.

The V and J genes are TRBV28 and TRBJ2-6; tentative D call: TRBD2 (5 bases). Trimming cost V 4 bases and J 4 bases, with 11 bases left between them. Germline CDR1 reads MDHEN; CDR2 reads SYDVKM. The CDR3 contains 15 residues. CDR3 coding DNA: TGTGCCAGCAGTTCCAGGAGGTACGGGGCCAACGTCCTGACTTTC. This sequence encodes CASSSRRYGANVLTF.